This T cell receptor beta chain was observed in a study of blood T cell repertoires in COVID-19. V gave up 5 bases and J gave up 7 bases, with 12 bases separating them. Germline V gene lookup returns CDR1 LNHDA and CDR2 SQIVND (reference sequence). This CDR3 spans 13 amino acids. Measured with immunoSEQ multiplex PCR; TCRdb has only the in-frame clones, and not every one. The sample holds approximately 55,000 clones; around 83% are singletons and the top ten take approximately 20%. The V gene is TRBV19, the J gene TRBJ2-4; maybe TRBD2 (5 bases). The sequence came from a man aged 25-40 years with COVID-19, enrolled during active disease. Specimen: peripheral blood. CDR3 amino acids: CASSAGPGNIQYF. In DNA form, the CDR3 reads TGTGCCAGTAGTGCCGGGCCGGGGAACATTCAGTACTTC.